This T cell receptor (beta chain) was recovered during a study of a mutant IDH1 vaccine in newly diagnosed glioma. Study overall: Following radiotherapy alone, or alongside temozolomide cycles, vaccination was started after an interval of 4-6 weeks. Previous treatment comprised radiotherapy, temozolomide, or both, mostly both. Study conclusions and caveats: Apparently unrelated to pseudoprogression were changes in the top peripheral T cell clonotypes.

As to this clone: The antigen remains undetermined.

Described time point: week 23, last vaccination. All doses held 300 ug of mutant IDH1 20-mer peptide, with topical imiquimod. Every donor had a new WHO grade 3 or 4 astrocytoma that was IDH1-mutant, with loss of nuclear ATRX. Per the germline V gene, CDR1 is SNHLY and CDR2 is FYNNEI. CDR3 length equals 15 residues. V shed 8 bases and J shed 0 bases, with 16 bases lying between them. Generated by immunoSEQ multiplex PCR, the TCRdb table keeps only in-frame clones and is missing some. Counted here are tens of thousands of clones, around 76% occurring once; the ten biggest clones make up around 5.8%. The clonotype originates from a woman between 40 and 55 years old with glioma. Some clones in this sample may be carry-over from other donors' samples. The chain combines TRBV2 with TRBJ1-1; TRBD1 might be the D (5 bases). The material sequenced was PBMCs, taken from a glioma patient whose treatment included an IDH1 peptide vaccine. CDR3: CASPLRGGLNTEAFF. The CDR3 DNA follows: TGTGCCAGCCCGCTAAGGGGAGGGCTGAACACTGAAGCTTTCTTT.